A single sample gave rise to the 14 T cell receptor beta chains below, sequenced in a study of control samples from healthy donors and cancer patients. Repertoires were generated with immunoSEQ multiplex PCR, while TCRdb's copy carries only in-frame clones and drops some. This table holds some 80,000 clones, roughly nine tenths found once. The sequencing sample was made of blood. The source is a man in his fifties in good health.

This rearrangement joins TRBV5-8 to TRBJ2-7; possibly TRBD1 for D (5 bases). Germline V gene lookup returns CDR1 SGHTS and CDR2 YDEGEE. Trimming removed 0 bases from V and 6 bases from J, with 10 bases in between. The CDR3 sequence is 13 residues long. The CDR3 loop reads CASSLGGRTEQYF. CDR3 DNA sequence: TGTGCCAGCAGCTTGGGGGGCAGGACCGAGCAGTACTTC. Using reference TRBV5-8 and TRBJ2-7 for the parts outside the CDR3, the full variable domain is EAGVTQSPTHLIKTRGQQATLRCSPISGHTSVYWYQQALGLGLQFLLWYDEGEERNRGNFPPRFSGRQFPNYSSELNVNALELEDSALYLCASSLGGRTEQYFGPGTRLTVT.

This clone was recorded once. The rearrangement joins TRBV5-8 to TRBJ2-3; D remains unclear. There are 14 residues in the CDR3. Germline V CDR1 and CDR2: SGHTS, YDEGEE. Trimming took 0 bases from V and 0 from J, leaving 5 bases between them. CDR3 region: CASSLDTSTDTQYF. The CDR3 DNA follows: TGTGCCAGCAGCTTGGACACAAGCACAGATACGCAGTATTTT.

V is TRBV9 and J is TRBJ2-3; D may be TRBD2 (7 bases). V lost 1 base and J 5 bases, leaving 14 bases between the germline ends. The CDR3 runs 15 residues. CDR1 SGDLS and CDR2 YYNGEE come from the germline V gene. CDR3 in DNA: TGTGCCAGCAGCGTATGGGGGGGCAAGGTAGATACGCAGTATTTT. It translates to CASSVWGGKVDTQYF.

The genes are TRBV7-6 and TRBJ1-6; D perhaps matches TRBD1 (5 bases). This CDR3 is built from 15 residues. From germline, CDR1 is SGHVS and CDR2 FNYEAQ. The V gene lost 2 bases and the J gene lost 1 base, with 6 bases spanning the gap. The DNA of the CDR3 is TGTGCCAGCAGCTTAAGGACATCCTATAATTCACCCCTCCACTTT. This codes for CASSLRTSYNSPLHF.

The chain is built from TRBV4-2 and TRBJ1-5; 7 bases are shared with TRBD1. V shed 1 base, J shed 8 bases, and the junction held 8 bases outside the gene matches. This CDR3 comprises 15 residues. CDR1 is LGHNA, CDR2 YNFKEQ, per germline. The chain's CDR3 is CASSQVNRGGEPQHF. Here the CDR3 DNA reads TGTGCCAGCAGCCAAGTGAACAGGGGAGGGGAGCCCCAGCATTTT.

The chain has TRBV21-1 and TRBJ1-4; TRBD1, the D gene given by the table, was not confirmed from the DNA. TRBV21-1 is described as a pseudogene. The CDR3 consists of 16 residues. CDR3 amino acids: CASSKVSTGHNEKLFF. The DNA of the CDR3 is TGTGCCAGCAGCAAAGTTTCGACAGGGCACAATGAAAAACTGTTTTTT.

The J gene is TRBJ1-3, the V gene TRBV7-6; D is perhaps TRBD1 (5 bases). Germline V gene data show CDR1 as SGHVS and CDR2 as FNYEAQ. Trimming removed 4 bases from V and 3 bases from J, with 13 bases in between. CDR3 length: 15 residues. The CDR3 DNA reads as TGTGCCAGCAGCTCACCTATGGGGGTTGGAAACACCATATATTTT. Protein product: CASSSPMGVGNTIYF.

To note about this clone: At one end, the junction sequence differs from germline, possibly due to a read error. The chain has TRBV25-1 and TRBJ2-4; D gene unclear. Looked up from germline, CDR1 is MGHDK and CDR2 is SYGVNS. This CDR3 has 11 residues. As DNA, the CDR3 is TGTGCCAGCAGCCTCGGCGAAGGTATGCACTTC. Its protein is CASSLGEGMHF.

The chain recombines TRBV6-5 with TRBJ2-5; TRBD1 matches at 8 bases. Germline V lookup: CDR1 MNHEY, CDR2 SVGAGI. This CDR3 is built from 15 residues. Unmatched junction bases numbered 7, after V lost 5 bases and J lost 2 bases. The CDR3 bases are TGTGCCAGCAGTAATATCGGACAGGGTCAAGAGACCCAGTACTTC. This encodes CASSNIGQGQETQYF.

This chain connects TRBV19 to TRBJ2-7, with D possibly being TRBD2 (5 bases). Germline assignment: CDR1 LNHDA and CDR2 SQIVND (reference sequence). The CDR3 runs 12 residues. V was shortened by 5 bases and J by 6 bases, with 11 bases between the two germline ends. The CDR3 DNA reads TGTGCCAGTAGTCAGCGGTTGGGCGAGCAGTACTTC. It yields the protein CASSQRLGEQYF. Full variable domain (rest looked up from reference TRBV19 and TRBJ2-7): DGGITQSPKYLFRKEGQNVTLSCEQNLNHDAMYWYRQDPGQGLRLIYYSQIVNDFQKGDIAEGYSVSREKKESFPLTVTSAQKNPTAFYLCASSQRLGEQYFGPGTRLTVT.

The chain has TRBV5-1 and TRBJ2-3; maybe TRBD1 (6 bases). Trimming cost V 2 bases and J 3 bases, with 13 bases left between them. The germline V gene encodes CDR1 SGHRS and CDR2 YFSETQ. The CDR3 runs 15 residues. The CDR3 DNA reads as TGCGCCAGCAGCTTAAGGGGGATGGGGACAGATACGCAGTATTTT. It is translated as CASSLRGMGTDTQYF.

This clone was recorded once. The V gene is TRBV3-1 (or the pseudogene TRBV3-2), the J gene TRBJ2-7; D possibly corresponds to TRBD1 (5 bases). The V end lost 7 bases, the J end lost 5 bases, and 18 bases lay between the germline ends. Germline-derived CDR1 and CDR2 are LGHDT and YNNKEL (reference sequence). There are 14 residues in the CDR3. CDR3 sequence reads: CASTKGWGRDEQYF. CDR3 DNA: TGTGCCAGCACCAAGGGATGGGGCCGGGACGAGCAGTACTTC.

The chain employs TRBV15 and TRBJ1-1, with TRBD1 matching 7 bases. This CDR3 is built from 15 residues. V shed 1 base and J 7 bases; nucleotides not matched to a gene: 9. Germline assignment: CDR1 LNHNV and CDR2 YYDKDF (reference sequence). CDR3 coding DNA: TGTGCCACCAGCAGAGGCGGGGACAGTATAGGTGAAGCTTTCTTT. This encodes CATSRGGDSIGEAFF.

The chain joins TRBV6-6 to TRBJ1-1; 7 bases fit TRBD1. The junction had 14 bases not matched to a gene; V was cut back by 6 bases and J by 4 bases. Germline lookup yields CDR1 MNHNY and CDR2 SVGAGI (reference sequence). The CDR3 consists of 16 residues. CDR3 sequence (DNA): TGTGCCAGCAGCCAAGACAGGGCCCGACGGGTCACTGAAGCTTTCTTT. Translating gives CASSQDRARRVTEAFF.